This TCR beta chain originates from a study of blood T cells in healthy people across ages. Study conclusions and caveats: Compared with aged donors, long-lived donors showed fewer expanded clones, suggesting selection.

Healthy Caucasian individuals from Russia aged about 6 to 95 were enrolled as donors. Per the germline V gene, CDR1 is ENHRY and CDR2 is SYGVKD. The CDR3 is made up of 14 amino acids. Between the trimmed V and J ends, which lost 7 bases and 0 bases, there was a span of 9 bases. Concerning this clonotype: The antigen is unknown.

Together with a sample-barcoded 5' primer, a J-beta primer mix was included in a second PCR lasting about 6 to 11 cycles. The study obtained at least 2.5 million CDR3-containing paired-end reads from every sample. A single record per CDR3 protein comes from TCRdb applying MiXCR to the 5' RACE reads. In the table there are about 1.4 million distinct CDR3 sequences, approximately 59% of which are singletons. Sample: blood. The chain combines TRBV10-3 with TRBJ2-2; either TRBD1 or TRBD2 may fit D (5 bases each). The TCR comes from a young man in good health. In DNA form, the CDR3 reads TGTGCCATCATGGGGACCTCGAACACCGGGGAGCTGTTTTTT. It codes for CAIMGTSNTGELFF.